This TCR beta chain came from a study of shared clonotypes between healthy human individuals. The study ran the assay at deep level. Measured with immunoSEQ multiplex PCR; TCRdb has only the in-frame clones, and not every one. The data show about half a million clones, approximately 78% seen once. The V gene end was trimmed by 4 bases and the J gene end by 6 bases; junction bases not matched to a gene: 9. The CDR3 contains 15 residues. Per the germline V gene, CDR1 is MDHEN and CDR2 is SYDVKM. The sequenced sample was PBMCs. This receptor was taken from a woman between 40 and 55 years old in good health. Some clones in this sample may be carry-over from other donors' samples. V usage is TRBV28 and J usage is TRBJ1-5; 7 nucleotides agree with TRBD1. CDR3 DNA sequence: TGTGCCAGCAGTTCCCGACAGGGAAGGGGTCAGCCCCAGCATTTT. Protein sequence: CASSSRQGRGQPQHF.